This T cell receptor (beta chain) was recorded in a study of blood T cell repertoires in COVID-19. Overall study context: The United States, Italy and Spain were the sources of the acute and convalescent COVID-19 samples.

Under the authors' procedure: Amplification of reference gene primers provided the estimated nucleated cell counts. The table came from immunoSEQ multiplex PCR; TCRdb's copy has only in-frame clones and leaves some out. The V and J calls and clone size were taken over from that table, and D and trimming were inferred from the DNA. The sample has about 200,000 clones, 89% seen once. The CDR3 loop spans 15 amino acids. Germline-derived CDR1 and CDR2 are LNHDA and SQIVND (reference sequence). Trimming shortened V by 5 bases and J by 5 bases, and 17 bases separated the two germline ends. The rearrangement joins TRBV19 to TRBJ2-3; no clear D gene. Specimen: PBMCs or T cells enriched from blood (not recorded which). The sequence was collected from a woman between 40 and 55 years old with acute COVID-19. The CDR3 is CASSVPRTRIDTQYF. DNA for the CDR3: TGTGCCAGTAGTGTCCCTCGTACTCGCATAGATACGCAGTATTTT. Filled out from reference TRBV19 and TRBJ2-3, the complete variable domain reads DGGITQSPKYLFRKEGQNVTLSCEQNLNHDAMYWYRQDPGQGLRLIYYSQIVNDFQKGDIAEGYSVSREKKESFPLTVTSAQKNPTAFYLCASSVPRTRIDTQYFGPGTRLTVL.